Described below is a single TCR beta chain sequence and its context. As yet, its antigen is unknown. Researchers report immunoSEQ v3.0 was run at survey level. Some clones are missing from TCRdb's copy, which holds only in-frame ones; the method was immunoSEQ multiplex PCR. Of about 24,000 clones listed, about four fifths are singletons. This CDR3 has 15 residues. The V end was cut by 5 bases, the J end by 8 bases, with 19 bases between. In germline, CDR1 is SEHNR, CDR2 FQNEAQ (reference sequence). This entry belongs to a study of long-term antiretroviral therapy in people with HIV. Overall study findings and caveats: Dominant in the repertoire at all time points were clones expanded before ART.

The TCR comes from a woman aged 18-30 years with HIV. The sample consisted of unsorted PBMCs, taken at the start of antiretroviral therapy, before treatment. The chain links TRBV7-9 to TRBJ2-1, with D maybe TRBD2 (6 bases). The CDR3 loop is CASSPPGGSRHEQFF. The DNA of the CDR3 is TGTGCCAGCAGCCCCCCCGGGGGATCCCGGCATGAGCAGTTCTTC.